Listed below are T cell receptor beta chains from one sample, sequenced in a study of blood T cells in healthy people across ages. TCRdb used MiXCR to reprocess the 5' RACE reads, holding one entry per CDR3 protein. Found here are about 640,000 distinct CDR3 sequences, 45% to 65% of them singletons; the top ten hold over 30%. The sequenced sample was blood. The source of these receptors is a man in his 60s in good health. Each CDR3 is given with its conserved first and last residue. Part of the rows lack a size; the others show once, few, many or a class for expanded clones.

TRBJ2-1	TRBV11-2	16	NA	CASSLVEWGGDNEQFF
TRBJ1-2	TRBV5-1	13	NA	CASTGQGRDGYTF
TRBJ1-2	TRBV7-9	14	NA	CASTTITGGRGYTF
TRBJ2-3	TRBV4-2	15	NA	CASSQQGGRTDTQYF
TRBJ2-1	TRBV20-1	16	NA	CSAQPRKGSAYDEQFF
TRBJ2-4	TRBV10-2	13	NA	CASRDLLNGEQYF
TRBJ1-1	TRBV6-4	13	few	CASSEGQYTEAFF
NA	TRBV3-1	15	NA	CASSQVGLAGETQYF
TRBJ2-5	TRBV5-1	15	NA	CASSWEGGFQETQYF
TRBJ2-7	TRBV6-5	15	NA	CAGSRGGATPYEQYF
TRBJ2-1	TRBV5-1	14	few	CASIRDGGATEQFF
TRBJ2-4	TRBV6-1	13	NA	CASDVPGKNIQYF
TRBJ2-5	TRBV14	12	NA	CASSQRMETQYF
TRBJ2-1	TRBV29-1	13	few	CSVAMDSYNEQFF
TRBJ2-6	TRBV9	16	NA	CASSARQDSGANVLTF
TRBJ2-4	TRBV20-1	15	NA	CSAARTGGVGNIQYF
TRBJ1-6	TRBV20-1	14	NA	CSARDRSYNSPLHF
TRBJ2-5	TRBV3-1	15	NA	CASSQIGDSYETQYF
TRBJ2-7	TRBV7-9	13	NA	CASSWTGPHEQYF
TRBJ2-1	TRBV4-2	15	once	CASSQDKEGANEQFF
TRBJ2-5	TRBV3-1	13	NA	CASSEQGKETQYF
TRBJ2-4	TRBV6-5	15	NA	CASSYSLGTKNIQYF
TRBJ2-5	TRBV20-1	16	few	CSAPGTSGIATETQYF